This T cell receptor (beta chain) appears in the sequencing data of a study of regulatory T cells in long-lasting Graves disease. On this clonotype itself: Antigen: not known. A read error is possible here, since a much larger clone lies one base away.

The TCR beta library used iRepertoire HTBI primers with Arm-PCR amplification of CDR3. Original data processing: Identified segments across samples numbered approximately 60 TRBV and roughly 15 TRBJ. TCRdb recomputed calls from the multiplex PCR reads with MiXCR, one row per CDR3 protein. The V and J calls were not made by the authors but by TCRdb's processing. The data contain about 470,000 distinct CDR3 sequences, about a fifth of them seen just once; the ten biggest clones take up roughly 7%. Time point: persistent/refractory GD, antithyroid drugs over 5 years with positive TRAb. The authors made the TCR library using RNA they extracted from PBMCs. Per American Thyroid Association guidelines, Graves' disease was diagnosed. Notes on the study in general: New patients shared some 890 public clonotypes, fewer than the approximately 2,500 shared by persistent patients. Researchers reported studying only peripheral blood, not thyroid tissue.

In germline, CDR1 is MDHEN, CDR2 SYDVKM. V shed 9 bases and J shed 1 base, with 16 bases lying between them. The CDR3 consists of 15 residues. This material consisted of peripheral blood mononuclear cells (PBMCs), taken when the disease was refractory, from a patient treated with antithyroid drugs. The origin of this receptor is a female donor with Graves disease. The chain recombines TRBV28 with TRBJ2-4, with D maybe TRBD1 (7 bases). As DNA, the CDR3 is TGTGCCAGTACGGGCAGGGGGGAGGCCAAAAACATTCAGTACTTC. Amino acid sequence: CASTGRGEAKNIQYF.